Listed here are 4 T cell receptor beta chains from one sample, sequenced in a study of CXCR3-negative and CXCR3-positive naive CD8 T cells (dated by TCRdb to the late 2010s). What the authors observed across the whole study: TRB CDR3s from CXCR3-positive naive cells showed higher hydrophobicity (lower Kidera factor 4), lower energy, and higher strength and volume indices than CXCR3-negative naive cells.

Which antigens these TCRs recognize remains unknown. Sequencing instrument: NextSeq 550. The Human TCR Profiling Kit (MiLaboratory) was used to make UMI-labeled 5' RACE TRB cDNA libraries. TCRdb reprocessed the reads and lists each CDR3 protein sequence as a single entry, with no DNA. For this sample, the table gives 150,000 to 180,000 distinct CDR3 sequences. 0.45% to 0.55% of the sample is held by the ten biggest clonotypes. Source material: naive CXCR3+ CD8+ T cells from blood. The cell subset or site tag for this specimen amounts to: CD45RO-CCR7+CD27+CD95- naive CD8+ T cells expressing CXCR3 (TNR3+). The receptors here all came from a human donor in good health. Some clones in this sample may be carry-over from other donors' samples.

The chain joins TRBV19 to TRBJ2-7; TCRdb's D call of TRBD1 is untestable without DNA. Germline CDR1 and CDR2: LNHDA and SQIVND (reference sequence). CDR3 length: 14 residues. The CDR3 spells CASSPDGGLYEQYF.

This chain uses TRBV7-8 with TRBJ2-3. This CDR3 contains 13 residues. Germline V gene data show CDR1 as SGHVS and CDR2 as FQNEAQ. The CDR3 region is CASSILVTDTQYF.

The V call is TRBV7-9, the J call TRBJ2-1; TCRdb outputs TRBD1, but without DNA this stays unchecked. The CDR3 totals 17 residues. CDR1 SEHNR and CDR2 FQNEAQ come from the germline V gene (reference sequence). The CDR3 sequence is CASSSSSGGGAYNEQFF.

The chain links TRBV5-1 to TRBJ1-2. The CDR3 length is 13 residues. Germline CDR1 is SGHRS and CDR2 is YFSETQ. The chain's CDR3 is CASSLAPAYGYTF.